Sequencing of this TCR beta chain was carried out in a study of cytomegalovirus exposure and HLA in healthy donors. On the study more broadly: As released early, the data held approximately 80 million unique TCRs from HLA-typed donors. Study findings and constraints: Sequencing depth across donors, presence/absence analyses assumed, was roughly uniform. Specific recognition of CMV antigens was confirmed in vitro for a few chains (all CMV-associated). Fewer N-insertions (relative to the 666-donor mean) were reportedly seen in an Asian-associated ancestry cluster in a later analysis.

PCR amplification relied on 60 Vbeta primers (plus 13 Jbeta primers). Clones were sequenced by immunoSEQ multiplex PCR, and TCRdb holds only the in-frame ones, with some missing. The sample lists around 180,000 clones, 70% to 90% seen once, with around 1.9% in the top ten. With V trimmed by 3 bases and J by 6 bases, 11 bases remained unmatched. The germline gives CDR1 KGHSH, CDR2 LQKENI. CDR3 size: 16 residues. This clone was seen once. Its antigen remains unidentified. Sequenced material: PBMCs. The sequence was collected from a woman under 30 in good health and CMV-seropositive. This chain joins TRBV18 and TRBJ2-1; 7 positions agree with TRBD2. The CDR3 bases are TGTGCCAGCTCACCGGTTGGTACTAGCGAGTCCAATGAGCAGTTCTTC. Translated: CASSPVGTSESNEQFF.